The 24 T cell receptor beta chains given below trace back to one sample, sequenced in a study of shared clonotypes between healthy human individuals. Clones were sequenced by immunoSEQ multiplex PCR, and TCRdb holds only the in-frame ones, with some missing. The data show hundreds of thousands of clones, with 77% seen just once and about 12% held by the top ten. Sequencing input: PBMCs. Source of these receptors: a woman in her 40s in good health. Some clones in this sample may be carry-over from other donors' samples.

V and J are TRBV4-2 and TRBJ1-2; D is possibly TRBD1 (6 bases). Germline loops: CDR1 LGHNA, CDR2 YNFKEQ. The V end was cut by 2 bases, the J end by 7 bases, with 20 bases between. The CDR3 contains 16 residues. In nucleotides, the CDR3 is TGTGCCAGCAGCCAACCCAGGGGTGGGGGAGGAGCTGGCTACACCTTC. Translated, it gives CASSQPRGGGGAGYTF.

CDR3 sequence reads: CASSFTGPLGNEQFF. The CDR3 DNA is TGTGCCAGCAGCTTCACGGGACCACTCGGGAATGAGCAGTTCTTC. The chain employs TRBV7-2 and TRBJ2-1; either TRBD1 or TRBD2 may fit D (5 bases each). Germline V gene data show CDR1 as SGHTA and CDR2 as FQGNSA. This CDR3 is 15 amino acids long. The V end lost 3 bases, the J end lost 7 bases, and 16 bases lay between the germline ends.

This clone was observed a few times. The chain links TRBV29-1 to TRBJ2-5; 8 bases fit TRBD1. V lost 0 bases, J lost 5 bases, and 11 bases stayed unmatched. There are 16 residues in the CDR3. Germline V gives CDR1 SQVTM, CDR2 ANQGSEA. CDR3 coding DNA: TGCAGCGTTGAAGATCCTCATGGACAGGGTTTGGAGACCCAGTACTTC. It is translated as CSVEDPHGQGLETQYF. The whole variable domain, remainder taken from reference TRBV29-1 and TRBJ2-5, is SAVISQKPSRDICQRGTSLTIQCQVDSQVTMMFWYRQQPGQSLTLIATANQGSEATYESGFVIDKFPISRPNLTFSTLTVSNMSPEDSSIYLCSVEDPHGQGLETQYFGPGTRLLVL.

This CDR3 is CASSESRASGVVEQYF. The CDR3 DNA follows: TGTGCCAGCAGTGAATCGAGGGCTAGCGGGGTAGTGGAGCAGTACTTC. V gene TRBV25-1 combines with J gene TRBJ2-7; the match to TRBD2 covers 9 bases. From germline, CDR1 is MGHDK and CDR2 SYGVNS. Trimming took 1 base from V and 7 from J; bases not matched to a gene: 11. The CDR3 is 16 amino acids.

The V gene is TRBV2, the J gene TRBJ1-5, with TRBD1 as a possible D gene (5 bases). V lost 3 bases, J lost 2 bases, and 8 bases lay in between. The CDR3 runs to 14 residues. From germline, CDR1 is SNHLY and CDR2 FYNNEI. In DNA, the CDR3 is TGTGCCAGCAGTGAGATAGGGGGCAATCAGCCCCAGCATTTT. This codes for CASSEIGGNQPQHF.

This chain uses TRBV7-9 with TRBJ2-7; 8 bases map to TRBD2. There are 14 residues in the CDR3. V lost 1 base to trimming and J lost 5 bases; unmatched junction nucleotides: 4. Germline V gene lookup returns CDR1 SEHNR and CDR2 FQNEAQ (reference sequence). The CDR3 DNA reads as TGTGCCAGCAGCTTAGGGCGGGGGGCTAACGAGCAGTACTTC. Amino acid sequence: CASSLGRGANEQYF.

Details on this clone: It differs at one base from a far larger clone, so likely a read error. The chain combines TRBV7-2 with TRBJ1-5; D is uncertain. Germline CDR1 reads SGHTA; CDR2 reads FQGNSA. The CDR3 consists of 13 residues. The V end lost 5 bases, the J end lost 8 bases, and 13 bases lay between the germline ends. As DNA, the CDR3 is TGTACCAGCAGCACGGACCGAGTGAAGCCCCAGCATTTT. Translation: CTSSTDRVKPQHF.

In its sample, this clone was seen once. A far larger clone is one base from this, pointing to a likely read error. This sample also contains other DNA sequences that code for the same CDR3. The chain joins TRBV4-1 to TRBJ2-5; D perhaps matches TRBD1 (6 bases). The CDR3 loop spans 13 amino acids. Germline V gene data show CDR1 as MGHRA and CDR2 as YSYEKL. With 2 bases removed from V and 3 bases from J, the gap between germline ends came to 7 bases. The CDR3 reads CASSQRTEETQYF. The DNA of the CDR3 is TGCGCCAGCAGCCAAAGGACAGAAGAGACCCAGTACTTC.

This clone was detected only once. Other nucleotide sequences in the sample specify the same CDR3. This chain joins TRBV15 and TRBJ2-7; D unclear. The ends were cut back, 0 bases at V and 4 bases at J, with 7 bases in the middle. The germline CDR1 and CDR2 sequences are LNHNV and YYDKDF (reference sequence). CDR3 length: 13 residues. CDR3 sequence reads: CATSRDRGYEQYF. CDR3 in DNA: TGTGCCACCAGCAGAGATCGCGGTTACGAGCAGTACTTC.

The V gene is TRBV27, the J gene TRBJ2-7; 10 positions agree with TRBD2. This CDR3 has 14 residues. Germline CDR1 reads MNHEY; CDR2 reads SMNVEV (reference sequence). With V trimmed by 2 bases and J by 9 bases, 7 bases remained unmatched. CDR3 DNA sequence: TGTGCCAGCAGTTTAGCTAGCGGGAGTTCTGTGCAGTACTTC. Protein: CASSLASGSSVQYF.

In its sample, this clone was seen many times. V usage is TRBV10-3 and J usage is TRBJ2-1; 8 bases are shared with TRBD2. V shed 1 base, J shed 9 bases, and the junction held 5 bases outside the gene matches. The CDR3 is made up of 14 amino acids. Per germline, CDR1 ENHRY and CDR2 SYGVKD. This CDR3 reads CAISEFSGKVEQFF. CDR3 in DNA: TGTGCCATCAGTGAGTTTAGCGGGAAGGTTGAGCAGTTCTTC.

Of note for this clone: The same CDR3 can be traced to other DNA sequences in this sample. The chain employs TRBV5-1 and TRBJ1-1; perhaps TRBD1 as D (5 bases). The germline CDR1 and CDR2 sequences are SGHRS and YFSETQ. V shed 0 bases and J shed 1 base, with 7 bases lying between them. The CDR3 length is 14 residues. This chain's CDR3 is CASSLGTRNTEAFF. In nucleotides, the CDR3 is TGCGCCAGCAGCTTGGGGACACGGAACACTGAAGCTTTCTTT. Combining the CDR3 with reference TRBV5-1 and TRBJ1-1 gives the whole variable domain KAGVTQTPRYLIKTRGQQVTLSCSPISGHRSVSWYQQTPGQGLQFLFEYFSETQRNKGNFPGRFSGRQFSNSRSEMNVSTLELGDSALYLCASSLGTRNTEAFFGQGTRLTVV.

The chain has TRBV5-1 and TRBJ2-1; 9 bases fit TRBD2. This CDR3 contains 16 residues. V was clipped by 0 bases and J by 5 bases; unmatched bases: 6. Germline V gene sequence: CDR1 SGHRS, CDR2 YFSETQ. The DNA of the CDR3 is TGCGCCAGCAGCTTGGCTAGCGGGACCTTAAACAATGAGCAGTTCTTC. It yields the protein CASSLASGTLNNEQFF.

The chain carries TRBV4-3 and TRBJ2-1; D may be TRBD1 (6 bases). Deletions cut 3 bases from V and 8 bases from J, with 17 bases between. The CDR3 length is 15 residues. Germline CDR1 reads LGHNA; CDR2 reads YSLEER. CDR3 nucleotides: TGCGCCAGCAGCCAGGCCGGGGACACTGGGGATGAGCAGTTCTTC. It specifies CASSQAGDTGDEQFF.

J is TRBJ2-2 and V is TRBV7-2; no reliable D call. Trimming pared 6 bases from V and 7 bases from J, leaving 15 bases between. Germline loops: CDR1 SGHTA, CDR2 FQGNSA. This CDR3 is 14 amino acids long. The CDR3 here is CASSLGRVGGELFF. The CDR3 bases are TGTGCCAGCAGTTTGGGTCGAGTCGGCGGGGAGCTGTTTTTT.

Concerning this clone itself: This is likely an artifact of a read error, given a far larger clone one base away. The rearrangement joins TRBV2 to TRBJ2-5; the match to TRBD1 covers 9 bases. From germline, CDR1 is SNHLY and CDR2 FYNNEI. Losses at the gene ends were 6 bases for V and 4 bases for J; bases not matched to a gene: 9. This CDR3 has 15 residues. In nucleotides, the CDR3 is TGTGCCAGCAGCGATATGGGGACAGGGATAGAGACCCAGTACTTC. Encoded protein: CASSDMGTGIETQYF.

The table lists this clone with a count of one. The gene calls are TRBV28 and TRBJ2-5; D perhaps matches TRBD1 (6 bases). The J call may be mistaken, given a closer DNA end match to TRBJ2-7. This CDR3 contains 14 residues. The V gene's germline CDR1 is MDHEN and CDR2 SYDVKM. The CDR3: CASSLGRGGYEQYF. The CDR3 bases are TGTGCCAGCAGTTTAGGCAGGGGCGGCTACGAGCAGTACTTC.

J is TRBJ2-7 and V is TRBV4-2; TRBD2 matches at 13 bases. V dropped 6 bases and J dropped 0; count of bases not matched to a gene: 14. CDR1 and CDR2 (germline): LGHNA, YNFKEQ. CDR3 length: 19 amino acids. The CDR3 DNA follows: TGTGCCAGCAGTCTCGACCGGACTAGCGGGAGTGAGAGCTCCTACGAGCAGTACTTC. It encodes CASSLDRTSGSESSYEQYF.

In its sample, this clone was seen a few times. J is TRBJ1-2 and V is TRBV2; 8 positions agree with TRBD1. J lost 4 bases, V lost 6 bases, and 7 bases had no gene match. The germline V gene encodes CDR1 SNHLY and CDR2 FYNNEI. The CDR3 sequence is 14 residues long. The chain's CDR3 is CASRLDRVGYGYTF. CDR3 nucleotide sequence: TGTGCCAGCAGGTTGGACAGGGTTGGCTATGGCTACACCTTC.

This clone occurred once. The chain combines TRBV7-2 with TRBJ2-3, with a weak D call TRBD1 (5 bases). From germline, CDR1 is SGHTA and CDR2 FQGNSA. The CDR3 extends over 14 amino acids. V was clipped by 4 bases and J by 1 base, with 9 bases between them. CDR3 nucleotides: TGTGCCAGCAGCTCCCCCAGGGGCACAGATACGCAGTATTTT. It codes for CASSSPRGTDTQYF.

To note about this clone: With only one base between it and a far larger clone, this is likely a read error. This chain joins TRBV4-1 and TRBJ2-1; D perhaps matches TRBD2 (5 bases). This CDR3 contains 12 residues. V was clipped by 1 base and J by 7 bases, with 5 bases between them. Germline CDR1 is MGHRA and CDR2 is YSYEKL. CDR3 sequence: CASSQGRNEQFF. The CDR3 DNA is TGCGCCAGCAGCCAAGGGAGGAATGAGCAGTTCTTC.

The chain has TRBV28 and TRBJ2-2; maybe TRBD2 (8 bases). Germline lookup yields CDR1 MDHEN and CDR2 SYDVKM. Trimming shortened V by 4 bases and J by 4 bases, and 16 bases separated the two germline ends. CDR3 length equals 16 residues. The CDR3 sequence is CASSSAGAGGTGELFF. CDR3 in DNA: TGTGCCAGCAGTTCAGCGGGAGCAGGGGGCACCGGGGAGCTGTTTTTT.

The chain carries TRBV6-5 and TRBJ2-5; D remains unclear. The CDR3 has 13 amino acids. Germline V gives CDR1 MNHEY, CDR2 SVGAGI. V was cut by 4 bases and J by 0 bases, with 6 bases left in between. DNA for the CDR3: TGTGCCAGCAGTTCTAGGTACCAAGAGACCCAGTACTTC. It codes for CASSSRYQETQYF.

This sequence joins TRBV5-1 and TRBJ1-1; the D gene is possibly TRBD1 (5 bases). With 1 base removed from V and 0 bases from J, the gap between germline ends came to 16 bases. CDR1 is SGHRS, CDR2 YFSETQ, per germline. CDR3 length: 17 amino acids. The chain's CDR3 is CASSLIGDALLNTEAFF. The CDR3, as DNA: TGCGCCAGCAGCTTGATTGGGGACGCACTATTGAACACTGAAGCTTTCTTT. The variable domain in full, completed from reference TRBV5-1 and TRBJ1-1, reads KAGVTQTPRYLIKTRGQQVTLSCSPISGHRSVSWYQQTPGQGLQFLFEYFSETQRNKGNFPGRFSGRQFSNSRSEMNVSTLELGDSALYLCASSLIGDALLNTEAFFGQGTRLTVV.